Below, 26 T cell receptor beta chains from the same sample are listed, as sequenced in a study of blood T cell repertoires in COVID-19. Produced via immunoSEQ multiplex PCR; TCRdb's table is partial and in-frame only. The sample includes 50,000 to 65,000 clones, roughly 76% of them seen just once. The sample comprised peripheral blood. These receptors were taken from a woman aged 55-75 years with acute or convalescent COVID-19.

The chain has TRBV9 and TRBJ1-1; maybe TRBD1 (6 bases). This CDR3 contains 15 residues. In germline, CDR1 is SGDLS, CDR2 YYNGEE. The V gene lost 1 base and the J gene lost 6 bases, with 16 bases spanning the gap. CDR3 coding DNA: TGTGCCAGCAGCGTACAAGGACAGCCTAGGTCTGAAGCTTTCTTT. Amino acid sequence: CASSVQGQPRSEAFF.

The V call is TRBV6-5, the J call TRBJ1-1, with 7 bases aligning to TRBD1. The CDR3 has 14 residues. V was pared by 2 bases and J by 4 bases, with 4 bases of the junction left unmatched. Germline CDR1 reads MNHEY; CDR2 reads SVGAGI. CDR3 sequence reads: CASSYRNRGTEAFF. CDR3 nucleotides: TGTGCCAGCAGTTACAGAAACAGGGGCACTGAAGCTTTCTTT.

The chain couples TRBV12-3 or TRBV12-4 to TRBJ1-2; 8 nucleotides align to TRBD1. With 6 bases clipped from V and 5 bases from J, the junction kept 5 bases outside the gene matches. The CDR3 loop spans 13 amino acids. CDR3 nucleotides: TGTGCCAGCAGCCGGGACAGGCAATATGGCTACACCTTC. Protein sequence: CASSRDRQYGYTF.

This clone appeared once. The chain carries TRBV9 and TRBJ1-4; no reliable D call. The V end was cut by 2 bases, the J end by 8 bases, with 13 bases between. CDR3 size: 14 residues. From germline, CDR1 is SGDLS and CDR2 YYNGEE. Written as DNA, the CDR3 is TGTGCCAGCAGCGTTGACGGGGAAGGAGAAAAACTGTTTTTT. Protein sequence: CASSVDGEGEKLFF.

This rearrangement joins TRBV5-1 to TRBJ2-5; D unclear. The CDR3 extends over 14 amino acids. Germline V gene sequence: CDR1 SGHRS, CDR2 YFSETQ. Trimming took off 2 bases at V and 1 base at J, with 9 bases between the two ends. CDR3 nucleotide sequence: TGCGCCAGCAGCTTTGGCGGCCCCCAAGAGACCCAGTACTTC. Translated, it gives CASSFGGPQETQYF.

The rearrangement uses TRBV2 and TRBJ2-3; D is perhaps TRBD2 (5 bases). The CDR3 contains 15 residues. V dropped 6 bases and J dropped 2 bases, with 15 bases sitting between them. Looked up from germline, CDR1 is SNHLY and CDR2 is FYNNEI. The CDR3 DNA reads TGTGCCAGCAGCGCCTTAGGACGGGACACAGATACGCAGTATTTT. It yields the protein CASSALGRDTDTQYF.

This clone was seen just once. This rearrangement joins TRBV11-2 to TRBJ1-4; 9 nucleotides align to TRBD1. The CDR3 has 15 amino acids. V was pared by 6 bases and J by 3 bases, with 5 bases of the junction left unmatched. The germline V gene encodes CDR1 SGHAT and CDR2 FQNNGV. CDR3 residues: CASRKHRGPNEKLFF. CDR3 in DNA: TGTGCCAGCAGAAAGCACAGGGGGCCTAATGAAAAACTGTTTTTT.

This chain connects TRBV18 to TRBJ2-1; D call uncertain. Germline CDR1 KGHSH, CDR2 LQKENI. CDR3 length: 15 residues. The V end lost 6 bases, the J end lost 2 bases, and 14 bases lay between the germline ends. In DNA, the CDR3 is TGTGCCAGCTCCCCTACGGAGATTACCTACAATGAGCAGTTCTTC. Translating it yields CASSPTEITYNEQFF.

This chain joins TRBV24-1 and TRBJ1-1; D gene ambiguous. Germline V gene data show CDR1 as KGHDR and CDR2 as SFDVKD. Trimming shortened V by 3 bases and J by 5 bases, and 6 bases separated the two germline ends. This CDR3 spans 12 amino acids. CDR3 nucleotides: TGTGCCACCAGTGATCGCAGTACTGAAGCTTTCTTT. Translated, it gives CATSDRSTEAFF.

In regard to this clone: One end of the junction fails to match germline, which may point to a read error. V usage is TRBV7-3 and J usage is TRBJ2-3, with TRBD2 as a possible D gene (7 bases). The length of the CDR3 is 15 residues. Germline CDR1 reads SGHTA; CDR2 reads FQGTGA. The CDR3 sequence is CASSLTSGGPDTRYF. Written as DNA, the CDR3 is TGTGCCAGCAGCTTAACCTCGGGGGGCCCAGATACGCGGTATTTT.

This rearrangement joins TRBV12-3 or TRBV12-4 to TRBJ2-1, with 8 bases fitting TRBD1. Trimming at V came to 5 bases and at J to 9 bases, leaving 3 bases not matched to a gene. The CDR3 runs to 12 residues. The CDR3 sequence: CASSVQGGEQFF. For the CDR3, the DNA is TGTGCCAGCAGTGTACAGGGGGGTGAGCAGTTCTTC.

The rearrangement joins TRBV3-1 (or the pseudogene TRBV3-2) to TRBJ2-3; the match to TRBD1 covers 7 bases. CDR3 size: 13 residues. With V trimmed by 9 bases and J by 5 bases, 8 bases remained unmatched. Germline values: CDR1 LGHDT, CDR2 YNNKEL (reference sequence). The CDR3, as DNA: TGTGCCAGTCGGACAGGACCCGGAGATACGCAGTATTTT. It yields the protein CASRTGPGDTQYF.

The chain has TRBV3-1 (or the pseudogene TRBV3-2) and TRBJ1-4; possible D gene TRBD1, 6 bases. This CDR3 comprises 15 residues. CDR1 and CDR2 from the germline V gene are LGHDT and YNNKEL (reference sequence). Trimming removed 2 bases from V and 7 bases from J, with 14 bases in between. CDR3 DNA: TGTGCCAGCAGCCAAACACAGGGAAATAGTGAAAAACTGTTTTTT. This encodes CASSQTQGNSEKLFF.

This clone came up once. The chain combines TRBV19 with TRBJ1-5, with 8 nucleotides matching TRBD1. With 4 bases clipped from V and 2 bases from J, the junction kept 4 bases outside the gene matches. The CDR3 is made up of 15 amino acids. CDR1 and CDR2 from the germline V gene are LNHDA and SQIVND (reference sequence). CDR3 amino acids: CASSRTGLGNQPQHF. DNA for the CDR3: TGTGCCAGTAGTAGGACAGGGCTGGGCAATCAGCCCCAGCATTTT.

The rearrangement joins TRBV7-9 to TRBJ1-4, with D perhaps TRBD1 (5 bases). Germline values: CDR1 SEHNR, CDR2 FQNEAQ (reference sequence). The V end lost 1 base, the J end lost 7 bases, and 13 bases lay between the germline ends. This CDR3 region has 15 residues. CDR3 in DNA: TGTGCCAGCAGCTTAGAATGGGGGGAGGTTGAAAAACTGTTTTTT. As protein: CASSLEWGEVEKLFF.

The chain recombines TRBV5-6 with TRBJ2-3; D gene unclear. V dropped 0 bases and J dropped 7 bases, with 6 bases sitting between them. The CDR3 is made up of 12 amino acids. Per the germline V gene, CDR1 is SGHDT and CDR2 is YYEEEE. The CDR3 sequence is CASSLAQNTQYF. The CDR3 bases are TGTGCCAGCAGCTTGGCCCAAAATACGCAGTATTTT.

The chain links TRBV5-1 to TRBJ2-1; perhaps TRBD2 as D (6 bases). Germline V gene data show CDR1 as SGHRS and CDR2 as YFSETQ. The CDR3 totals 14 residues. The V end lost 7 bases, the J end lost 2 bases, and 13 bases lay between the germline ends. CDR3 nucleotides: TGCGCCAGCGGGGGTGGCGGGGCCTACAATGAGCAGTTCTTC. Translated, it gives CASGGGGAYNEQFF.

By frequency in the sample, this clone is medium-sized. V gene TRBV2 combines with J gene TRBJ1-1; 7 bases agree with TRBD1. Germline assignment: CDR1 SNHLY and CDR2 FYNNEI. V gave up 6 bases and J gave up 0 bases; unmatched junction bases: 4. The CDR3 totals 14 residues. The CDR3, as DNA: TGTGCCAGCAGCGTGGACAGGCTGAACACTGAAGCTTTCTTT. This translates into CASSVDRLNTEAFF.

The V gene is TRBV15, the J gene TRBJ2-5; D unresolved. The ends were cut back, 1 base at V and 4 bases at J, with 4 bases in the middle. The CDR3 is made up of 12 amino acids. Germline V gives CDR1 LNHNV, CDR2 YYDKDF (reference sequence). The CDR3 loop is CATSRGGETQYF. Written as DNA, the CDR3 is TGTGCCACCAGCAGAGGAGGAGAGACCCAGTACTTC.

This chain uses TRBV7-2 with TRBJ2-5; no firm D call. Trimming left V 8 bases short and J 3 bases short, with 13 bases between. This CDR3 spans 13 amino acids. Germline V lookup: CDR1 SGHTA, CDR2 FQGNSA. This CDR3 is CASCRILKETQYF. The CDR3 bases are TGTGCCAGCTGCCGAATACTCAAAGAGACCCAGTACTTC.

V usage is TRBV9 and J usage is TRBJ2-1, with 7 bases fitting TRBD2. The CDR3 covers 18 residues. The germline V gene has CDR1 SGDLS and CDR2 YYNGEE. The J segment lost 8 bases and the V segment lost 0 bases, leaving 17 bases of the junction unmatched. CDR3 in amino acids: CASSVEWVSGGRIHEQFF. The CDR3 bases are TGTGCCAGCAGCGTAGAATGGGTGTCGGGCGGGAGAATTCATGAGCAGTTCTTC.

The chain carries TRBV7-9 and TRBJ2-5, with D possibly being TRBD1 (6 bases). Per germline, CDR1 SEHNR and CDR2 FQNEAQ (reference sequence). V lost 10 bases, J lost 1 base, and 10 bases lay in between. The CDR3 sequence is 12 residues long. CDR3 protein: CATQGSQETQYF. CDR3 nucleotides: TGTGCCACCCAGGGGTCCCAAGAGACCCAGTACTTC.

The CDR3 DNA reads as TGTGCCAGCAGTGACAGGGGGCTGAACACCGGGGAGCTGTTTTTT. Its protein product is CASSDRGLNTGELFF. The chain couples TRBV2 to TRBJ2-2; 8 positions match TRBD1. The CDR3 extends over 15 amino acids. Germline CDR1 and CDR2: SNHLY and FYNNEI. V gave up 3 bases and J gave up 1 base; unmatched junction bases: 1.

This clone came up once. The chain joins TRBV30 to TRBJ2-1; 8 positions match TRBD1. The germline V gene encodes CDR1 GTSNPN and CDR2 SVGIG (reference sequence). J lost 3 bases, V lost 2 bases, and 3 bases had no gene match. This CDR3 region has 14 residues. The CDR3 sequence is CAWSSGTGYNEQFF. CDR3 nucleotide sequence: TGTGCCTGGAGTTCGGGGACAGGCTACAATGAGCAGTTCTTC.

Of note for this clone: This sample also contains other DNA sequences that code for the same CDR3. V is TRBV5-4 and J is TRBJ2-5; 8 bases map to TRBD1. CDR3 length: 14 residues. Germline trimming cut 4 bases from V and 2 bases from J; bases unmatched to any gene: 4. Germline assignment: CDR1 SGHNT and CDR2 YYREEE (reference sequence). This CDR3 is CASSPRTGQETQYF. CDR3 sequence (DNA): TGTGCCAGCAGCCCCCGGACAGGGCAAGAGACCCAGTACTTC.

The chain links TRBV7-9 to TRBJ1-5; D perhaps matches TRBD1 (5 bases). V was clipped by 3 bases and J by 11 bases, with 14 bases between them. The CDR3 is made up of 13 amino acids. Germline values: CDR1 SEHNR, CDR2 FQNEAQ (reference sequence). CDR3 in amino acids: CASSLDASGAQHF. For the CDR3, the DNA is TGTGCCAGCAGCTTGGACGCCTCGGGGGCCCAGCATTTT.